One sample yielded the 26 T cell receptor beta chains listed below, sequenced in a study of shared clonotypes between healthy human individuals. Generated by immunoSEQ multiplex PCR, the TCRdb table keeps only in-frame clones and is missing some. The data show approximately 2,000,000 clones, 80% to 95% seen once. The sequencing sample was made of naive CD4+ T cells from PBMCs. This sample's subset: CD45RA+ positively selected. The receptor set was obtained from a man aged 18 to 30 in good health. Some clones in this sample may be carry-over from other donors' samples.

Worth noting for this clone: Other DNA sequences within the sample encode an identical CDR3. The chain uses TRBV27 and TRBJ1-5; D remains ambiguous. Per germline, CDR1 MNHEY and CDR2 SMNVEV (reference sequence). This CDR3 comprises 12 residues. The V end lost 3 bases, the J end lost 7 bases, and 7 bases lay between the germline ends. CDR3 region: CASSFQGQPQHF. Written as DNA, the CDR3 is TGTGCCAGCAGTTTCCAAGGACAGCCCCAGCATTTT.

The chain is built from TRBV9 and TRBJ2-3; no reliable D call. This CDR3 contains 14 residues. Germline V gene sequence: CDR1 SGDLS, CDR2 YYNGEE. Trimming removed 4 bases at V and 1 base at J, with 10 bases between. CDR3: CASSSRPRTDTQYF. The CDR3 DNA reads TGTGCCAGCAGCTCACGACCCCGCACAGATACGCAGTATTTT.

The chain uses TRBV19 and TRBJ1-2, with 8 bases lining up with TRBD1. The CDR3 is 15 residues long. Looked up from germline, CDR1 is LNHDA and CDR2 is SQIVND (reference sequence). V was clipped by 8 bases and J by 4 bases; unmatched bases: 12. In nucleotides, the CDR3 is TGTGCCAGTGCCGACAGGGGCCTAAATTCCTATGGCTACACCTTC. Its protein is CASADRGLNSYGYTF. The whole variable domain, remainder taken from reference TRBV19 and TRBJ1-2, is DGGITQSPKYLFRKEGQNVTLSCEQNLNHDAMYWYRQDPGQGLRLIYYSQIVNDFQKGDIAEGYSVSREKKESFPLTVTSAQKNPTAFYLCASADRGLNSYGYTFGSGTRLTVV.

The genes are TRBV15 and TRBJ2-1; D ambiguous. Germline assignment: CDR1 LNHNV and CDR2 YYDKDF (reference sequence). The V and J ends lost 0 bases and 4 bases respectively, with 10 bases between them. CDR3 length: 15 residues. This CDR3 is CATSRDREFYNEQFF. The CDR3 DNA reads TGTGCCACCAGCAGAGATCGTGAGTTTTACAATGAGCAGTTCTTC.

In regard to this clone: Within the sample, other DNA sequences also encode this same CDR3. V and J are TRBV6-5 and TRBJ1-5; D not certain. There are 14 residues in the CDR3. Germline assignment: CDR1 MNHEY and CDR2 SVGAGI. Trimming removed 5 bases at V and 0 bases at J, with 8 bases between. CDR3 residues: CASSRRDSNQPQHF. Here the CDR3 DNA reads TGTGCCAGCAGTCGACGAGATAGCAATCAGCCCCAGCATTTT.

The CDR3 region has the DNA TGTGCCAGCAGGCCCCCCGCCGGGGCTCCCTCTCGGGAGCAGTACTTC. It is translated as CASRPPAGAPSREQYF. The chain uses TRBV27 and TRBJ2-7, with D possibly being TRBD1 or TRBD2 (5 bases each). Germline V lookup: CDR1 MNHEY, CDR2 SMNVEV (reference sequence). V was clipped by 6 bases and J by 7 bases, with 25 bases between them. The CDR3 covers 16 residues.

This clone showed up just a few times. The rearrangement links TRBV14 to TRBJ1-5; D gene unclear. The ends were cut back, 0 bases at V and 4 bases at J, with 1 base in the middle. The V gene's germline CDR1 is SGHDN and CDR2 FVKESK. This CDR3 comprises 12 residues. The CDR3 spells CASSQENQPQHF. CDR3 in DNA: TGTGCCAGCAGCCAAGAGAATCAGCCCCAGCATTTT.

Here the CDR3 DNA reads TGTGCCAGCAGCGTGATCGGACAGGGTTCCGAGACCCAGTACTTC. Amino acid sequence: CASSVIGQGSETQYF. This chain connects TRBV28 to TRBJ2-5; 8 bases are a match to TRBD1. The CDR3 totals 15 residues. Germline V gene sequence: CDR1 MDHEN, CDR2 SYDVKM. The junction had 11 bases not matched to a gene; V was cut back by 6 bases and J by 5 bases.

J is TRBJ2-7 and V is TRBV28, with 12 nucleotides matching TRBD1. V lost 7 bases to trimming and J lost 4 bases; unmatched junction nucleotides: 5. CDR1 MDHEN and CDR2 SYDVKM come from the germline V gene. This CDR3 is 14 amino acids long. CDR3 nucleotide sequence: TGTGCCAGCACCGCGGGACAGGGGGCTTACGAGCAGTACTTC. It encodes CASTAGQGAYEQYF.

The genes are TRBV7-9 and TRBJ1-2; no firm D call. Germline CDR1 SEHNR, CDR2 FQNEAQ (reference sequence). The CDR3 length is 14 residues. With 1 base removed from V and 3 bases from J, the gap between germline ends came to 9 bases. In DNA, the CDR3 is TGTGCCAGCAGCTTAGGCGTTTCTTACTATGGCTACACCTTC. Translated: CASSLGVSYYGYTF.

The chain links TRBV6-6 to TRBJ1-3; 7 positions agree with TRBD1. CDR3 length: 15 amino acids. Germline V gene lookup returns CDR1 MNHNY and CDR2 SVGAGI (reference sequence). After removal of 2 bases from V and 3 bases from J, the junction contained 4 bases not matched to a gene. Here the CDR3 reads CASSYQGDLGNTIYF. CDR3 nucleotides: TGTGCCAGCAGTTACCAGGGGGACCTTGGAAACACCATATATTTT.

The chain links TRBV2 to TRBJ1-2, with unresolved D. Trimming removed 4 bases from V and 6 bases from J, with 15 bases in between. Germline CDR1 is SNHLY and CDR2 is FYNNEI. This CDR3 is built from 14 residues. CDR3 nucleotides: TGTGCCAGCAGTGTAAGTAGGGAACGGAATGGCTACACCTTC. It specifies CASSVSRERNGYTF.

This chain uses TRBV5-1 with TRBJ2-3, with 9 bases aligning to TRBD1. The CDR3 loop spans 21 amino acids. Trimming at V came to 4 bases and at J to 1 base, leaving 22 bases not matched to a gene. CDR1 is SGHRS, CDR2 YFSETQ, per germline. The CDR3 spells CASSRTFPGQGIVLGTDTQYF. In DNA form, the CDR3 reads TGCGCCAGCAGCAGAACCTTCCCGGGACAGGGTATAGTACTTGGCACAGATACGCAGTATTTT.

The chain uses TRBV28 and TRBJ2-5; 7 bases are shared with TRBD1. Unmatched junction bases numbered 3, after V lost 6 bases and J lost 5 bases. The germline CDR1 and CDR2 sequences are MDHEN and SYDVKM. This CDR3 is 12 amino acids long. The CDR3 sequence is CASRPQGETQYF. CDR3 sequence (DNA): TGTGCCAGCAGGCCACAGGGGGAGACCCAGTACTTC.

The chain links TRBV7-2 to TRBJ2-7; TRBD2 matches 9 bases. The V and J ends lost 3 bases and 3 bases, in that order; junction bases with no gene match: 3. Germline loops: CDR1 SGHTA, CDR2 FQGNSA. The CDR3 has 14 amino acids. For the CDR3, the DNA is TGTGCCAGCAGCTTCAAGCGGGAGGTCTACGAGCAGTACTTC. It yields the protein CASSFKREVYEQYF.

The chain couples TRBV6-5 to TRBJ2-7; perhaps TRBD1 as D (6 bases). Germline-derived CDR1 and CDR2 are MNHEY and SVGAGI. This CDR3 region has 14 residues. Trimming pared 6 bases from V and 0 bases from J, leaving 12 bases between. The chain's CDR3 is CASRQGLYSYEQYF. Written as DNA, the CDR3 is TGTGCCAGCAGGCAGGGGTTATACTCCTACGAGCAGTACTTC.

V usage is TRBV5-1 and J usage is TRBJ1-2; 7 bases agree with TRBD1. The CDR3 extends over 14 amino acids. Germline-derived CDR1 and CDR2 are SGHRS and YFSETQ. V shed 4 bases, J shed 3 bases, and the junction held 6 bases outside the gene matches. This CDR3 reads CASSQGTADYGYTF. Here the CDR3 DNA reads TGCGCCAGCAGCCAAGGGACAGCCGACTATGGCTACACCTTC.

The chain is built from TRBV15 and TRBJ2-3; D possibly matches TRBD1 or TRBD2 (5 bases each). This CDR3 contains 14 residues. V lost 3 bases, J lost 3 bases, and 10 bases lay in between. Germline CDR1 LNHNV, CDR2 YYDKDF (reference sequence). The CDR3 loop reads CATSRGGTTDTQYF. As DNA, the CDR3 is TGTGCCACCAGCAGGGGTGGGACGACAGATACGCAGTATTTT.

This rearrangement joins TRBV5-1 to TRBJ2-5; 13 nucleotides align to TRBD2. This CDR3 contains 16 residues. Trimming removed 2 bases from V and 5 bases from J; junction bases left unmatched: 6. CDR1 is SGHRS and CDR2 is YFSETQ in the germline V gene. This CDR3 is CASSFRTSGGLETQYF. CDR3 sequence (DNA): TGCGCCAGCAGCTTCCGGACTAGCGGGGGTCTTGAGACCCAGTACTTC.

DNA for the CDR3: TGTGCCAGCAGTTTTCCTTCCGGGACAGGGGGGGGTGAAAAACTGTTTTTT. As protein: CASSFPSGTGGGEKLFF. This rearrangement joins TRBV7-9 to TRBJ1-4; 11 bases map to TRBD1. CDR3 length: 17 amino acids. J was trimmed by 7 bases and V by 6 bases; bases with no gene match: 13. The germline CDR1 and CDR2 sequences are SEHNR and FQNEAQ (reference sequence).

The gene calls are TRBV6-1 and TRBJ2-5, with D hard to call. The end of the DNA fits TRBJ2-7 better, so the J call may be wrong. This CDR3 contains 13 residues. Germline CDR1 and CDR2: MNHNS and SASEGT. CDR3 DNA sequence: TGTGCCAGCAGTGAAATAGGGTCCTACGAGCAGTACTTC. Translating it yields CASSEIGSYEQYF.

Note on this clone: Other nucleotide sequences from this sample produce the same CDR3. This chain links TRBV6-5 with TRBJ1-4; D is uncertain. Trimming removed 0 bases from V and 0 bases from J, with 2 bases in between. CDR1 and CDR2 (germline): MNHEY, SVGAGI. The length of the CDR3 is 14 residues. The CDR3 loop is CASSYSATNEKLFF. The CDR3 bases are TGTGCCAGCAGTTACTCGGCAACTAATGAAAAACTGTTTTTT.

This chain uses TRBV7-2 with TRBJ2-7, with TRBD2 identical over 12 bases. CDR1 and CDR2 from the germline V gene are SGHTA and FQGNSA. The CDR3 is 16 amino acids. Germline trimming cut 3 bases from V and 4 bases from J; bases unmatched to any gene: 7. The CDR3 nucleotides read TGTGCCAGCAGCTTCGGGACTAGCGGGCTGCAGTACGAGCAGTACTTC. Amino acid sequence: CASSFGTSGLQYEQYF.

Concerning this clone: This specimen includes other DNA sequences encoding the same CDR3. The chain employs TRBV5-1 and TRBJ1-5; 11 bases are a match to TRBD1. Germline values: CDR1 SGHRS, CDR2 YFSETQ. V shed 4 bases, J shed 6 bases, and the junction held 3 bases outside the gene matches. The CDR3 runs to 14 residues. The CDR3 region is CASSAGTGGQPQHF. CDR3 coding DNA: TGCGCCAGCAGCGCTGGGACAGGGGGTCAGCCCCAGCATTTT.

V gene TRBV27 combines with J gene TRBJ2-2; tentatively, D is TRBD1 (5 bases). The germline gives CDR1 MNHEY, CDR2 SMNVEV (reference sequence). The V end was cut by 5 bases, the J end by 0 bases, with 10 bases between. There are 15 residues in the CDR3. CDR3 bases: TGTGCCAGCAGTCTCGGACACCCGAACACCGGGGAGCTGTTTTTT. Amino acid sequence: CASSLGHPNTGELFF.

The sample holds one count of this clone. This rearrangement joins TRBV30 to TRBJ1-6; D not certain. The CDR3 has 16 amino acids. Trimming removed 3 bases at V and 9 bases at J, with 21 bases between. CDR1 is GTSNPN, CDR2 SVGIG, per germline (reference sequence). The CDR3 reads CAWRSPRWWESSPLHF. CDR3 coding DNA: TGTGCCTGGAGGTCCCCCCGGTGGTGGGAAAGTTCACCCCTCCACTTT.